What follows describes a single TCR beta chain. Seattle's cohort entered during active infection and was followed longitudinally. The sample comes from a study of blood T cell repertoires in COVID-19. The overall study: Sites in the United States, Italy and Spain provided acute and convalescent COVID-19 samples.

With 6 bases removed from V and 2 bases from J, the gap between germline ends came to 10 bases. Per germline, CDR1 SNHLY and CDR2 FYNNEI. This CDR3 contains 14 residues. Methods used by the authors: By means of reference gene primer amplification, nucleated cell counts were estimated. Sequenced by immunoSEQ multiplex PCR; TCRdb stores in-frame clones only, minus some. The D gene and trimming were derived from the DNA, and the V and J assignments and clone size from that table. The sample has approximately 180,000 clones, roughly 84% seen once. The sample taken for sequencing was peripheral blood. The sequence derives from a person between 65 and 80 years old with COVID-19, enrolled during active disease. This chain uses TRBV2 with TRBJ1-4; no clear D gene. CDR3 sequence: CASRSTLTNEKLFF. The DNA for the CDR3 is TGTGCCAGCAGGAGCACTCTGACTAATGAAAAACTGTTTTTT.